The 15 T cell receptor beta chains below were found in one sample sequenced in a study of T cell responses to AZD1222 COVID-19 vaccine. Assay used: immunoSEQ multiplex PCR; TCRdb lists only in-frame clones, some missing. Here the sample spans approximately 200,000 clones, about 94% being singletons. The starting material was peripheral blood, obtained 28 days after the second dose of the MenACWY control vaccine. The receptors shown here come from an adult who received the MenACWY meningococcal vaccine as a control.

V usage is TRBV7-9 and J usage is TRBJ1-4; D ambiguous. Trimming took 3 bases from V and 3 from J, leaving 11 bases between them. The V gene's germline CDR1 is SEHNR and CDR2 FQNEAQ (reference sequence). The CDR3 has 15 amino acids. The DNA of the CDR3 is TGTGCCAGCAGCTTTACCGGGGAAGCTAATGAAAAACTGTTTTTT. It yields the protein CASSFTGEANEKLFF.

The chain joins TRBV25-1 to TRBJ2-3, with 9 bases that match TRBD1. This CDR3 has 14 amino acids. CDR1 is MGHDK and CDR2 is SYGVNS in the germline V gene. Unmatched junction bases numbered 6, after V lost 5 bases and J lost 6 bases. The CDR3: CASSTTGGSDTQYF. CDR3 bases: TGTGCCAGCAGTACGACAGGGGGGTCGGATACGCAGTATTTT.

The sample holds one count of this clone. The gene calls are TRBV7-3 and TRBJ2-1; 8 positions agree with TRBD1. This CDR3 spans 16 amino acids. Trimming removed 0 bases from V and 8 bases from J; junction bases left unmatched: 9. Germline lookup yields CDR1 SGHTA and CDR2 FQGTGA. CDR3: CASSLTGTGGRYEQFF. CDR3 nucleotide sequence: TGTGCCAGCAGCTTAACAGGGACAGGAGGAAGGTATGAGCAGTTCTTC.

The chain's CDR3 is CAWATREGEQYF. CDR3 nucleotide sequence: TGTGCCTGGGCAACCCGGGAGGGCGAGCAGTACTTC. The V and J genes are TRBV30 and TRBJ2-7; 8 nucleotides agree with TRBD2. Germline V gene data show CDR1 as GTSNPN and CDR2 as SVGIG (reference sequence). The CDR3 has 12 amino acids. V gave up 5 bases and J gave up 6 bases; unmatched junction bases: 6.

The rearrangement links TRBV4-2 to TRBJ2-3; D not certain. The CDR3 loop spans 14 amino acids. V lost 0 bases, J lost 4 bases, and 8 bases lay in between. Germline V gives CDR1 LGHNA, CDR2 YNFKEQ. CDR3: CASSQDSPPDTQYF. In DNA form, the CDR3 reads TGTGCCAGCAGCCAAGACAGTCCCCCAGATACGCAGTATTTT.

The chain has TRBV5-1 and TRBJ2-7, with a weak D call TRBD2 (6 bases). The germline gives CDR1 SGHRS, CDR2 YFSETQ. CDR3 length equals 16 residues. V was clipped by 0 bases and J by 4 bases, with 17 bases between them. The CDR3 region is CASSLAEEGVGYEQYF. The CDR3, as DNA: TGCGCCAGCAGCTTGGCCGAGGAGGGAGTCGGGTACGAGCAGTACTTC.

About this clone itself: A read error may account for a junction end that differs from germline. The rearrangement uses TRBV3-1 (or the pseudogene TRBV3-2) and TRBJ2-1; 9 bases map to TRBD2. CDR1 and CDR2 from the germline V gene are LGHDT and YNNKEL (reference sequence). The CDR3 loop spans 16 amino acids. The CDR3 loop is CASSQGPASGNNEQFF. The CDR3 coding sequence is TGTGCCAGCAGTCAAGGTCCGGCTAGCGGGAACAATGAGCAGTTCTTC.

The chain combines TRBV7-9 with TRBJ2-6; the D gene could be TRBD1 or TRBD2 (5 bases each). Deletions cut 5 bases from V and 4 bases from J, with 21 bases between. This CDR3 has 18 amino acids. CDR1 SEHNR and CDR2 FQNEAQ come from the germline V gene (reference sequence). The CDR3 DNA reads TGTGCCAGCAGCGTTCGGGGCCTGGAGCGGCCCGGGGCCAACGTCCTGACTTTC. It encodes CASSVRGLERPGANVLTF. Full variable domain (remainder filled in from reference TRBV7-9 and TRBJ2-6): DTGVSQNPRHKITKRGQNVTFRCDPISEHNRLYWYRQTLGQGPEFLTYFQNEAQLEKSRLLSDRFSAERPKGSFSTLEIQRTEQGDSAMYLCASSVRGLERPGANVLTFGAGSRLTVL.

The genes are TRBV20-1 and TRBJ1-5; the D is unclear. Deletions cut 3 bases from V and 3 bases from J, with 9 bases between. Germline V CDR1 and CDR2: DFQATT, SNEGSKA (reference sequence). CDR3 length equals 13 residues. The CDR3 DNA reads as TGCAGTGCTAGTCCGGAGTCCAATCAGCCCCAGCATTTT. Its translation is CSASPESNQPQHF.

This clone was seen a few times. This CDR3 reads CASSFSREAYNEQFF. The CDR3 region has the DNA TGTGCCAGCAGCTTTAGCAGGGAGGCTTACAATGAGCAGTTCTTC. V usage is TRBV11-3 and J usage is TRBJ2-1, with a weak D call TRBD2 (6 bases). Germline CDR1 and CDR2: SGHNT and YENEEA. This CDR3 has 15 residues. V lost 3 bases and J 4 bases, leaving 13 bases between the germline ends. Combining the CDR3 with reference TRBV11-3 and TRBJ2-1 gives the whole variable domain EAGVVQSPRYKIIEKKQPVAFWCNPISGHNTLYWYLQNLGQGPELLIRYENEEAVDDSQLPKDRFSAERLKGVDSTLKIQPAELGDSAVYLCASSFSREAYNEQFFGPGTRLTVL.

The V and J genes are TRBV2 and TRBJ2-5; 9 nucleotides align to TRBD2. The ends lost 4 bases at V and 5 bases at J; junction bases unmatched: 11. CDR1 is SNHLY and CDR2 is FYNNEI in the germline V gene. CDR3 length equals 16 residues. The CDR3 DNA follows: TGTGCCAGCAGTGTAAGGGGCGGGAGGGCCGTTGAGACCCAGTACTTC. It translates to CASSVRGGRAVETQYF.

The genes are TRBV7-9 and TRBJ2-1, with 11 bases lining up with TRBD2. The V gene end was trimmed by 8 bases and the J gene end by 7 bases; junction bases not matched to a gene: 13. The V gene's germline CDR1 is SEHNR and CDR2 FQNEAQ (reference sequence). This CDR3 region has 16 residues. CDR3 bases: TGTGCCAGCCATTGGTTACTAGCGGGGGATTCGAATGAGCAGTTCTTC. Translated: CASHWLLAGDSNEQFF.

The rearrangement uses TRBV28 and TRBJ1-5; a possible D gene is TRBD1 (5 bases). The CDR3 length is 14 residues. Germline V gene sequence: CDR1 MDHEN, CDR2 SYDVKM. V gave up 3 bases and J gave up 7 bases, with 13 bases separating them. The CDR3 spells CASSLERGRQPQHF. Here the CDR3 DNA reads TGTGCCAGCAGTTTGGAAAGGGGACGACAGCCCCAGCATTTT.

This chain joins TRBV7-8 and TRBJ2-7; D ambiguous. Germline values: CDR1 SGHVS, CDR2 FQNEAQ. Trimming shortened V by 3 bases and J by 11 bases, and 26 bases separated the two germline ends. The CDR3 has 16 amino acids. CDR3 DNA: TGTGCCAGCAGCTTTTCGTCAACCTCAAGTGGAAAAGCAGAGTACTTC. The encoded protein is CASSFSSTSSGKAEYF.

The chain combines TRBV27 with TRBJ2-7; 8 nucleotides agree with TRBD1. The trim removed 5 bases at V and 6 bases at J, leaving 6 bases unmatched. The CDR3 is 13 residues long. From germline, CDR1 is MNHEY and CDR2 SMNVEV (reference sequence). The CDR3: CASSAVTGVEQYF. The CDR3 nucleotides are TGTGCCAGCAGTGCCGTGACAGGGGTCGAGCAGTACTTC.